The next 17 T cell receptor delta chains were all read from a single sample in a study of γδ T cells in repeated Plasmodium falciparum infection. Bulk repertoires came from Vgamma9/Vdelta2+ or Vdelta2-negative gammadelta T cells flow-sorted from PBMC. TCRdb called clones anew from the multiplex PCR reads with CATT. This sample carries 45,000 to 60,000 delta-chain clones, more than 1.5% of them seen once, and the ten largest clones take 24%. The sample taken for sequencing was gamma-delta T cells from blood. These TCRs come from a pool of human donors (malaria-infected and uninfected, not separated).

Many counts were recorded for this clone. V and J are TRAV29/DV5 and TRDJ1; possible D gene TRDD3, 5 bases. The CDR3 runs 22 residues. Germline V gene data show CDR1 as NSMFDY and CDR2 as ISSIKDK. The V end lost 0 bases, the J end lost 0 bases, and 33 bases lay between the germline ends. CDR3 sequence reads: CAASAPWRGILRGETYTDKLIF. In DNA form, the CDR3 reads TGTGCAGCAAGCGCGCCTTGGCGCGGAATACTACGCGGGGAAACGTACACCGATAAACTCATCTTT. The variable domain in full, completed from reference TRAV29/DV5 and TRDJ1, reads DQQVKQNSPSLSVQEGRISILNCDYTNSMFDYFLWYKKYPAEGPTFLISISSIKDKNEDGRFTVFLNKSAKHLSLHIVPSQPGDSAVYFCAASAPWRGILRGETYTDKLIFGKGTRVTVEP.

This clone was counted only a few times. This likely traces to a read error, being one base from a far larger clone. This sample includes further DNA sequences coding for the same CDR3. The V call is TRDV1, the J call TRDJ1, with TRDD3 identical over 9 bases. CDR1 TSWWSYY and CDR2 QGS come from the germline V gene. The CDR3 loop spans 23 amino acids. V was pared by 1 base and J by 0 bases, with 24 bases of the junction left unmatched. CDR3 residues: CALGEQGYSYAILGDLYTDKLIF. The CDR3 DNA follows: TGTGCTCTTGGGGAACAGGGGTATTCCTACGCTATACTGGGGGACCTGTACACCGATAAACTCATCTTT.

This clone was recorded a few times. A much larger clone sits a single nucleotide away, making a read error possible. The J gene is TRDJ1, the V gene TRDV1; unclear D gene. The J gene is absent in TCRdb and was assigned here via DNA matching to germline. Germline V gene sequence: CDR1 TSWWSYY, CDR2 QGS. The V end lost 10 bases, the J end lost 0 bases, and 33 bases lay between the germline ends. There are 20 residues in the CDR3. The CDR3 loop is CAHLLNGVLSHKRHTDKLIF. CDR3 nucleotide sequence: TGTGCTCATCTATTAAACGGCGTACTGAGTCATAAACGGCACACCGATAAACTCATCTTT.

As to this clone: TCRdb attributes to this sequence the protein of a much larger clone, which differs from the DNA translation at residue 7; a read error is likely, and the protein displayed is translated from the DNA. This chain uses TRDV3 with TRDJ3; 11 bases agree with TRDD3. TCRdb carries no J gene annotation; the J gene was assigned here by matching the DNA with germline. This CDR3 contains 29 residues. Unmatched junction bases numbered 42, after V lost 3 bases and J lost 2 bases. Per germline, CDR1 TVYSNPD and CDR2 GDNSRS (reference sequence). In nucleotides, the CDR3 is TGTGCCTTCCCCGTGCCTTTCTACCCCAGATCCGCCAATTACTGGGGGATAATCGTCGGGGCCTGGGACACCCGACAGATGTTTTTC. Protein sequence: CAFPVPFYPRSANYWGIIVGAWDTRQMFF.

On this clone itself: TCRdb's listed protein matches a much larger clone and diverges from this DNA's translation at residue 17, likely through a read error; the protein shown comes from the DNA. The genes are TRDV1 and TRDJ1; the match to TRDD3 covers 13 bases. The J gene, absent from TCRdb, was called here by matching the DNA to germline. Per germline, CDR1 TSWWSYY and CDR2 QGS. The CDR3 runs to 21 residues. This CDR3 reads CALGDLLPIRTGGYVTEKLIF. DNA for the CDR3: TGTGCTCTTGGGGACCTCCTTCCGATCCGAACTGGGGGATACGTTACCGAGAAACTCATCTTT.

This clone showed up many times. Only one base separates this from a far larger clonotype, so it likely reflects a read error. Within the sample, other DNA sequences also encode this same CDR3. V is TRDV1 and J is TRDJ1; TRDD3 aligns across 10 bases. As TCRdb names no J gene, one was assigned here on the basis of a DNA match to germline. The CDR3 length is 20 residues. The germline gives CDR1 TSWWSYY, CDR2 QGS. This CDR3 reads CALGELVFWNYWGIPDKLIF. The CDR3 region has the DNA TGTGCCCTTGGGGAACTAGTCTTCTGGAACTACTGGGGGATCCCCGATAAACTCATCTTT.

With respect to this clone: A read error likely explains why the TCRdb protein, taken from a much larger clone, differs from this DNA's translation at residue 5; the protein shown is translated from the DNA. V and J are TRDV1 and TRDJ1; tentative D call: TRDD2 (6 bases). TCRdb is silent on the J gene; assignment here came from matching the DNA to germline. The CDR3 runs to 22 residues. Germline V gives CDR1 TSWWSYY, CDR2 QGS. The V end lost 5 bases, the J end lost 0 bases, and 34 bases lay between the germline ends. CDR3 residues: CALGNAPSSLIHLIQYTDKLIF. DNA of the CDR3: TGTGCTCTTGGGAACGCCCCTTCTTCCTTAATCCACCTGATCCAGTACACCGATAAACTCATCTTT.

Notes on this clone: A read error likely explains why the TCRdb protein, taken from a much larger clone, differs from this DNA's translation at residue 12; the protein shown is translated from the DNA. At the DNA level, this CDR3 is encoded by other sequences in the same sample as well. The chain joins TRDV3 to TRDJ1; 11 bases map to TRDD3. No J segment appears in TCRdb, so it was assigned here by matching the sequence to germline. This CDR3 is 15 amino acids long. V lost 2 bases, J lost 10 bases, and 15 bases stayed unmatched. The germline CDR1 and CDR2 sequences are TVYSNPD and GDNSRS (reference sequence). The CDR3, as DNA: TGTGCCTTTTCTCCACTGGGGGATATGCGGCCAAGACTCATCTTT. Its protein is CAFSPLGDMRPRLIF.

This clone was seen repeatedly, ten times or more. A far larger clone is just one base off, so this is likely a read error. The same CDR3 is also encoded by other DNA sequences in this sample. The V gene is TRDV2, the J gene TRDJ1; 9 nucleotides line up with TRDD3. TCRdb records no J gene; here it was assigned by comparing the DNA to germline. CDR1 and CDR2 from the germline V gene are GEAIGNYY and EKD. The CDR3 covers 19 residues. The CDR3 spells CACDTLSPTGGRYTDKLIF. CDR3 nucleotide sequence: TGTGCCTGTGACACTTTGAGCCCCACTGGGGGACGGTACACCGACAAACTCATCTTT.

A note on this clone: The protein in TCRdb stems from a much larger clone and differs at residue 14 from this DNA's translation, likely a read error; here the protein is translated from the DNA. The chain couples TRDV1 to TRDJ1; TRDD3 agrees at 10 bases. TCRdb is silent on the J gene; assignment here came from matching the DNA to germline. Germline loops: CDR1 TSWWSYY, CDR2 QGS. This CDR3 is built from 20 residues. V lost 1 base and J lost 1; bases outside the gene matches: 15. For the CDR3, the DNA is TGTGCTCTTGGGGAACGTCTCTCCTACGGGGGATACGCTCTCACCGATAAACTCATCTTT. Its translation is CALGERLSYGGYALTDKLIF.

This clone was seen repeatedly, ten times or more. TCRdb records a much larger clone's protein for this DNA, with a difference at residue 11 that likely arises from a read error; the protein given is the translation of the DNA. V and J are TRDV1 and TRDJ2; D perhaps matches TRDD2 (5 bases). Trimming took off 6 bases at V and 6 bases at J, with 20 bases between the two ends. The CDR3 is 16 amino acids. Germline V gene data show CDR1 as TSWWSYY and CDR2 as QGS. The CDR3 here is CALGGKPYRLAAQLFF. As DNA, the CDR3 is TGTGCTCTTGGTGGTAAGCCCTACCGGTTGGCAGCACAACTCTTCTTT.

This clone turned up a few times. Germline and junction disagree at one end, which may indicate a read error. Other DNA sequences within the sample encode an identical CDR3. The rearrangement links TRDV1 to TRDJ1; 9 bases match TRDD3. TCRdb is silent on the J gene; assignment here came from matching the DNA to germline. Germline loops: CDR1 TSWWSYY, CDR2 QGS. This CDR3 region has 21 residues. The CDR3 region has the DNA TGTGCTCTCGGGGAAAAGAGATCTCCTAACTGGGGGACTCAGCACACCGATAAACTCATCTTT. This sequence encodes CALGEKRSPNWGTQHTDKLIF.

This clone was seen many times. A read error is the likely source, as a far larger clone sits one nucleotide away. Other DNA variants within this sample encode the same CDR3. The J gene is TRDJ1, the V gene TRDV1; perhaps TRDD3 as D (6 bases). Germline V gene data show CDR1 as TSWWSYY and CDR2 as QGS. The CDR3 totals 19 residues. This chain's CDR3 is CALGELGFSTHYWVNKLIF. The CDR3 DNA follows: TGTGCTCTTGGGGAACTAGGATTCTCTACCCATTACTGGGTGAATAAGCTCATCTTT.

This clone was detected a few times. For this DNA, TCRdb reports the protein of a much larger clone, which diverges at residue 5, most likely from a read error; the protein presented here is translated directly from the DNA. The V gene is TRDV1, the J gene TRDJ1, with 8 bases that match TRDD3. The J gene, absent from TCRdb, was called here by matching the DNA to germline. The CDR3 length is 20 residues. CDR1 is TSWWSYY, CDR2 QGS, per germline. With 5 bases clipped from V and 0 bases from J, the junction kept 20 bases outside the gene matches. The CDR3 spells CALGNPHRRTGGQYTDKLIF. Here the CDR3 DNA reads TGTGCTCTTGGGAATCCACACCGTCGTACTGGGGGTCAATACACCGATAAACTCATCTTT.

This clone has more than one count but fewer than ten. The amino acid sequence in TCRdb belongs to a much larger clone and departs from this DNA's translation at residue 24, likely a sequencing read error; the sequence shown is translated from the DNA. The chain employs TRDV2 and TRDJ1; possible D gene TRDD3, 6 bases. The J gene comes from matching the DNA to germline here; TCRdb lacks it. CDR1 and CDR2 (germline): GEAIGNYY, EKD. The CDR3 extends over 27 amino acids. Here the CDR3 reads CACDTGNRWDFWGQPTSPEKYTDELIF. The CDR3 nucleotides are TGTGCCTGTGACACCGGTAACCGCTGGGACTTCTGGGGCCAACCTACCTCCCCCGAAAAGTACACCGATGAACTCATCTTT.

There are a few counts of this clone. TCRdb pairs this DNA with a much larger clone's protein that differs at residue 9, likely a read error; the protein shown was translated from the DNA. The rearrangement joins TRDV1 to TRDJ1, with TRDD3 as a possible D gene (6 bases). The J gene was not available in TCRdb and was assigned here by matching the DNA to germline segments. Germline CDR1 is TSWWSYY and CDR2 is QGS. Trimming stripped 1 base from V and 1 base from J, with 25 bases between. The CDR3 has 20 residues. CDR3 in amino acids: CALGEPSPLYWAPGTDKLIF. CDR3 coding DNA: TGTGCTCTTGGGGAACCCTCCCCCCTCTACTGGGCTCCCGGCACCGATAAACTCATCTTT.

This clone appeared many times. A read error likely explains why the TCRdb protein, taken from a much larger clone, differs from this DNA's translation at residue 5; the protein shown is translated from the DNA. The chain employs TRDV2 and TRDJ1; no firm D call. No J gene is reported in TCRdb; it was inferred here by comparing the DNA with germline. CDR1 is GEAIGNYY, CDR2 EKD, per germline. CDR3 size: 12 residues. The germline V and J ends were trimmed by 4 bases and 3 bases, with 8 bases remaining between them. The CDR3 DNA sequence: TGTGCCTGTGAGAGATATCCCGATAAACTCATCTTT. Its protein is CACERYPDKLIF.